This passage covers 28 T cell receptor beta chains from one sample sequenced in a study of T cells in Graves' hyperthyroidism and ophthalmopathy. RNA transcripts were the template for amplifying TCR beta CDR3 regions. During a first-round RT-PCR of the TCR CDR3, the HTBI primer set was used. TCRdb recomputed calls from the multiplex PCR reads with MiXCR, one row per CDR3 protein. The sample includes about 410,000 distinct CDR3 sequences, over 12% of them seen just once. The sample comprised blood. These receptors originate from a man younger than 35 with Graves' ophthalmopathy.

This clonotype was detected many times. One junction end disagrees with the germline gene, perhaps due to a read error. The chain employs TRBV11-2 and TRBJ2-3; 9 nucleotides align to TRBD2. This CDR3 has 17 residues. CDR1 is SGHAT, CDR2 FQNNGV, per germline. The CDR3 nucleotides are TGTGCCCGCAGCTTAGATCTAAGCGGGAGGCCCACAGATACGCAGTATTTT. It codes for CARSLDLSGRPTDTQYF.

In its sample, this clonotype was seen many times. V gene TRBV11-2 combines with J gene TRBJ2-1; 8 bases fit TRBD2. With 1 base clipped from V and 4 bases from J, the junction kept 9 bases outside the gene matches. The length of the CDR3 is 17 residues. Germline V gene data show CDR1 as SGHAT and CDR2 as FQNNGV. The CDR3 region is CASSLVYAGGGYNEQFF. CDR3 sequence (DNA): TGTGCCAGCAGCTTAGTGTACGCGGGGGGAGGGTACAATGAGCAGTTCTTC. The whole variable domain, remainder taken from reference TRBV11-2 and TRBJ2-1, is EAGVAQSPRYKIIEKRQSVAFWCNPISGHATLYWYQQILGQGPKLLIQFQNNGVVDDSQLPKDRFSAERLKGVDSTLKIQPAKLEDSAVYLCASSLVYAGGGYNEQFFGPGTRLTVL.

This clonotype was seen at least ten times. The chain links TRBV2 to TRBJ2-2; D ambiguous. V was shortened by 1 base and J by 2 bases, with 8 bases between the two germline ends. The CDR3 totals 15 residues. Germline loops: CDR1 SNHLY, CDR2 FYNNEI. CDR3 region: CASSEGSYNTGELFF. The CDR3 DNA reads TGTGCCAGCAGTGAAGGCAGCTACAACACCGGGGAGCTGTTTTTT.

The CDR3 DNA is TGCGCCAGCAGCCAAGATATCCTCCCATCGCGGGATCAGGCAGATACGCAGTATTTT. It codes for CASSQDILPSRDQADTQYF. The genes are TRBV4-1 and TRBJ2-3; a possible D gene is TRBD2 (6 bases). The V gene lost 0 bases and the J gene lost 4 bases, with 23 bases spanning the gap. Germline lookup yields CDR1 MGHRA and CDR2 YSYEKL. The CDR3 contains 19 residues.

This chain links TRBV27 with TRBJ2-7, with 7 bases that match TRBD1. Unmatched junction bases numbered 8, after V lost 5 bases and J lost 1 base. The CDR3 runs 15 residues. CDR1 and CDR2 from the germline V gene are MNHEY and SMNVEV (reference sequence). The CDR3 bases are TGTGCCAGCAGTCCTGGGACAGTGCCTTCCTACGAGCAGTACTTC. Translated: CASSPGTVPSYEQYF.

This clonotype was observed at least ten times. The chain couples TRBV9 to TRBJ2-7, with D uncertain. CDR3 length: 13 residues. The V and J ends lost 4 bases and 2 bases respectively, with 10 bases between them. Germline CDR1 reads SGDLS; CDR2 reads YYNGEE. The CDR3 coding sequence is TGTGCCAGCAGCCTTGCAGATACCTACGAGCAGTACTTC. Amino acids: CASSLADTYEQYF.

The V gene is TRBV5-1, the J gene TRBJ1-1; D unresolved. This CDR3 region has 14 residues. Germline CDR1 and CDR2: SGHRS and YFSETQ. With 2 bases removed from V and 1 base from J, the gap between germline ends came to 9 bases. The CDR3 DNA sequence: TGCGCCAGCAGCTTCGGGTTTTCGAACACTGAAGCTTTCTTT. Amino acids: CASSFGFSNTEAFF.

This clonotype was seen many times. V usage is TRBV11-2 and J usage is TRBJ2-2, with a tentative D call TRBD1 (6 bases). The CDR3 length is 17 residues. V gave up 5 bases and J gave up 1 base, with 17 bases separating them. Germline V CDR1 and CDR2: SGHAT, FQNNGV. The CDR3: CASSPERTDVNTGELFF. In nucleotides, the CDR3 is TGTGCCAGCAGCCCCGAACGGACAGACGTGAACACCGGGGAGCTGTTTTTT.

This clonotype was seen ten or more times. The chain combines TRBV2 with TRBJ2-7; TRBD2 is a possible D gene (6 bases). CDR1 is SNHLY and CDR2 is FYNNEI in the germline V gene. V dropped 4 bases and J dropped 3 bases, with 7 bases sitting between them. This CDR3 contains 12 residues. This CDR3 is CASSGDFYEQYF. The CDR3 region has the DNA TGTGCCAGCAGTGGGGACTTCTACGAGCAGTACTTC. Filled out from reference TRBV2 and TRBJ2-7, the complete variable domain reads EPEVTQTPSHQVTQMGQEVILRCVPISNHLYFYWYRQILGQKVEFLVSFYNNEISEKSEIFDDQFSVERPDGSNFTLKIRSTKLEDSAMYFCASSGDFYEQYFGPGTRLTVT.

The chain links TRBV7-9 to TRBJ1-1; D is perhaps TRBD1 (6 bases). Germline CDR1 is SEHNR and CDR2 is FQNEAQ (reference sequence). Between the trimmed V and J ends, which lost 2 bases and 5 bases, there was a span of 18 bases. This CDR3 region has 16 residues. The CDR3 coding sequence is TGTGCCAGCAGCTTACCCGTTGCCACAGGGAGTACTGAAGCTTTCTTT. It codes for CASSLPVATGSTEAFF.

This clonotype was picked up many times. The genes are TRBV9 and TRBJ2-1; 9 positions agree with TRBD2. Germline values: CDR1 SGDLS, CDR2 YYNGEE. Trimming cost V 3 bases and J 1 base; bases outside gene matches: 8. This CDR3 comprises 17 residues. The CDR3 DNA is TGTGCCAGCAGCGATGCCGTTAGCGGGGGATCCTACAATGAGCAGTTCTTC. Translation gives CASSDAVSGGSYNEQFF.

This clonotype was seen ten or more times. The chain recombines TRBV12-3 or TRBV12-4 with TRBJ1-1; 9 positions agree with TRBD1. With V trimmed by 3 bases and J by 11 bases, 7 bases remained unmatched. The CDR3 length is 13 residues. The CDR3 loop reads CASSFSGQGVAFF. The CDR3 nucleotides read TGTGCCAGCAGTTTTTCGGGACAGGGCGTGGCTTTCTTT.

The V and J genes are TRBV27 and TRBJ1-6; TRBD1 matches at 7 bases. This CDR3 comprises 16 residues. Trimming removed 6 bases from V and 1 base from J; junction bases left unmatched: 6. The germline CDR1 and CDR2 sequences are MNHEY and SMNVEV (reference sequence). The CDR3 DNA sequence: TGTGCCAGCAGCACAGGGGTTCGGTCCTATAATTCACCCCTCCACTTT. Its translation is CASSTGVRSYNSPLHF.

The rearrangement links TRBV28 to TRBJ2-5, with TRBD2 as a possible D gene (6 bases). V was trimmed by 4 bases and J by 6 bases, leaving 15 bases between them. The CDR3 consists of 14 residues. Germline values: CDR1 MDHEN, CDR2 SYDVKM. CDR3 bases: TGTGCCAGCAGTTGGGGACTGGGTGGCCAGACCCAGTACTTC. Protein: CASSWGLGGQTQYF.

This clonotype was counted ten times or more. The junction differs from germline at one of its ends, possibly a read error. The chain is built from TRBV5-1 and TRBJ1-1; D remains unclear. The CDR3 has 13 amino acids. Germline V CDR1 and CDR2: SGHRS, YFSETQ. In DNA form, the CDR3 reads TGTGCCAGCAGCTTAGGGCTGAACACTGAAGCTTTCTTT. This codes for CASSLGLNTEAFF.

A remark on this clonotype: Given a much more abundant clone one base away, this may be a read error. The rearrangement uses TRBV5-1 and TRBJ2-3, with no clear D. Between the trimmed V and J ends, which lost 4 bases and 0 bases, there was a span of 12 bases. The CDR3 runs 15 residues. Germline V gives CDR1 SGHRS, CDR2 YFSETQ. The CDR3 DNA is TGCGCCAGCAGCACGGACGGACCTAGCACAGATACGCAGTATTTT. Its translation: CASSTDGPSTDTQYF.

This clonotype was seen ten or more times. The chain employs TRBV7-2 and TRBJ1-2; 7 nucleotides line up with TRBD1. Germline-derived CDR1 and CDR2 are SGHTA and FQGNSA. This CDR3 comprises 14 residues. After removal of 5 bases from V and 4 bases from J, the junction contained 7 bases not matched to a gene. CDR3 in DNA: TGTGCCAGCAGCCCAATCAGGGACAGCTATGGCTACACCTTC. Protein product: CASSPIRDSYGYTF.

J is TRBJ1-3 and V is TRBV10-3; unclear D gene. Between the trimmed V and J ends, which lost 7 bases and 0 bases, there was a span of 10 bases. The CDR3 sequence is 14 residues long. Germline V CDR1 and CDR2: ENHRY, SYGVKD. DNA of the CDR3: TGTGCCATCATGGAGGACCCCTCTGGAAACACCATATATTTT. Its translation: CAIMEDPSGNTIYF.

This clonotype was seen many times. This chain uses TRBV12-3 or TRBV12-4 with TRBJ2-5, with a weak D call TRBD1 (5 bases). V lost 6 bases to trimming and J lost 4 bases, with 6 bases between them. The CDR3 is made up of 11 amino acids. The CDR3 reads CASRDIETQYF. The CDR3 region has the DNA TGTGCCAGCAGGGACATAGAGACCCAGTACTTC.

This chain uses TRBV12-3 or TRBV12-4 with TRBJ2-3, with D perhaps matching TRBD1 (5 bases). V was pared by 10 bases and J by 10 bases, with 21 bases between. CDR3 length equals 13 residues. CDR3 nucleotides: TGTGCCACCGACAGCTTTACCCCCTGGGCGCAGTATTTT. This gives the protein CATDSFTPWAQYF.

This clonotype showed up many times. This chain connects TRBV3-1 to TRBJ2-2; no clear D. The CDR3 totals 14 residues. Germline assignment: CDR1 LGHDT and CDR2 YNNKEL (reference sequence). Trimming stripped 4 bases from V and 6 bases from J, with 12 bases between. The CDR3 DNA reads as TGTGCCAGCAGCCTTGGGTCCGAGGCCGGGGAGCTGTTTTTT. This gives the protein CASSLGSEAGELFF.

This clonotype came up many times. CDR3 coding DNA: TGTGCCAGCAGCCCTCTGGTGGGGGGGCTCAGTGAGCAGTTCTTC. Amino acid sequence: CASSPLVGGLSEQFF. This chain uses TRBV6-1 with TRBJ2-1; the D gene is possibly TRBD2 (7 bases). In germline, CDR1 is MNHNS, CDR2 SASEGT. The V end lost 6 bases, the J end lost 9 bases, and 21 bases lay between the germline ends. The CDR3 loop spans 15 amino acids.

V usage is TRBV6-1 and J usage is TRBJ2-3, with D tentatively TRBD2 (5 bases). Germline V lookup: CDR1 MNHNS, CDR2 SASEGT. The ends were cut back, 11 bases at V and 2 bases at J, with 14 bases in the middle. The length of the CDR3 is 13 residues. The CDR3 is CAGRSGDTDTQYF. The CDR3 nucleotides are TGTGCCGGACGCAGCGGAGACACAGATACGCAGTATTTT.

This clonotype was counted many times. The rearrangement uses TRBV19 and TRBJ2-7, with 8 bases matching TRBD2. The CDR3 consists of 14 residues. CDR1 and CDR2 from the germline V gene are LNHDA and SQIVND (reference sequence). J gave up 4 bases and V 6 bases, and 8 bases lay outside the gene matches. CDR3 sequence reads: CASSGAGDRYEQYF. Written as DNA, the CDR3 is TGTGCCAGTAGCGGAGCGGGAGATAGATACGAGCAGTACTTC.

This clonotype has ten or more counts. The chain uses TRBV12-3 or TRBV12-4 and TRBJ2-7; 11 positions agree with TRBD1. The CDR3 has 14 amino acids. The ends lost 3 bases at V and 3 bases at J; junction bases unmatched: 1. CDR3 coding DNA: TGTGCCAGCAGTTTTGGGACAGGGGGCTACGAGCAGTACTTC. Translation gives CASSFGTGGYEQYF.

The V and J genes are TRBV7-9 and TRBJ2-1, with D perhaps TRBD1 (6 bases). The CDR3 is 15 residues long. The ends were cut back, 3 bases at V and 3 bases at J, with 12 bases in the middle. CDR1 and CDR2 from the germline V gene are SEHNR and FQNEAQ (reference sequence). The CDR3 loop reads CASSLTGNNYNEQFF. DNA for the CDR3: TGTGCCAGCAGCTTGACAGGCAACAACTACAATGAGCAGTTCTTC.

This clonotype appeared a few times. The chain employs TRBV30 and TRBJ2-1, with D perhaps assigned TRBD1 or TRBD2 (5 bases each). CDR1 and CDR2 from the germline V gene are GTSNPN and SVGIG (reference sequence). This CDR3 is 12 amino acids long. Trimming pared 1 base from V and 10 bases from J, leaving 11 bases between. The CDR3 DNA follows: TGTGCCTGGAGTGAGGGACGGCGGGAGCAGTTCTTC. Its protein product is CAWSEGRREQFF.

The CDR3 loop reads CSAFSRVNQPQHF. CDR3 coding DNA: TGCAGTGCTTTCTCCAGGGTAAATCAGCCCCAGCATTTT. This rearrangement joins TRBV20-1 to TRBJ1-5; the D gene is possibly TRBD1 (5 bases). Germline CDR1 and CDR2: DFQATT and SNEGSKA (reference sequence). The length of the CDR3 is 13 residues. The V and J ends lost 5 bases and 4 bases respectively, with 12 bases between them.